One sample yielded the 32 T cell receptor beta chains listed below, sequenced in a study of T cells in Graves' hyperthyroidism and ophthalmopathy (dated by TCRdb to between 2018 and 2020). Library preparation was by multiplex PCR. Instrument used: Illumina HiSeq 2000. The TCR beta CDR3 regions were amplified from the RNA transcripts. The TCR CDR3 was subjected to a first round of RT-PCR using the HTBI primer set and the Qiagen OneStep RT-PCR kit. TCRdb reprocessing: public reads trimmed at Q25 with fastp, clones called with MiXCR, in-frame beta chains kept. Rows merge per CDR3 protein into single entries with the most common DNA and genes. The sample table lists some 400,000 distinct CDR3 sequences, roughly 13% of them with a count of one. The top ten clones comprise about 20% of the sample. The source material was blood. These receptors originate from a man aged 30 to 45 with Graves' hyperthyroidism that later progressed to Graves' ophthalmopathy.

This sequence joins TRBV19 and TRBJ1-4; 11 nucleotides line up with TRBD1. This CDR3 comprises 20 residues. V lost 5 bases and J lost 5; bases outside the gene matches: 19. Germline CDR1 LNHDA, CDR2 SQIVND (reference sequence). CDR3 in amino acids: CASSPGRPGQGGSSNEKLFF. The CDR3 DNA follows: TGTGCCAGTAGTCCCGGACGTCCGGGACAGGGGGGATCTTCCAATGAAAAACTGTTTTTT.

The table lists this clonotype with a few counts. The V gene is TRBV28, the J gene TRBJ2-7; the D gene could be TRBD1 or TRBD2 (6 bases each). V lost 4 bases to trimming and J lost 1 base, with 14 bases between them. CDR3 length: 15 residues. CDR1 and CDR2 (germline): MDHEN, SYDVKM. The CDR3 DNA reads TGTGCCAGCAGTTCCGGGGGCCCCAGGTCCTACGAGCAGTACTTC. This gives the protein CASSSGGPRSYEQYF. Together with reference TRBV28 and TRBJ2-7, the CDR3 gives the full variable domain: DVKVTQSSRYLVKRTGEKVFLECVQDMDHENMFWYRQDPGLGLRLIYFSYDVKMKEKGDIPEGYSVSREKKERFSLILESASTNQTSMYLCASSSGGPRSYEQYFGPGTRLTVT.

This clonotype was seen many times. CDR3 coding DNA: TGCGCCAGCAGCCCCGCTCCAGGGGGAAGAGGATCACCCCTCCACTTT. The encoded protein is CASSPAPGGRGSPLHF. The genes are TRBV5-1 and TRBJ1-6; 7 nucleotides agree with TRBD1. CDR3 length equals 16 residues. From germline, CDR1 is SGHRS and CDR2 YFSETQ. The J segment lost 10 bases and the V segment lost 4 bases, leaving 14 bases of the junction unmatched.

This clonotype was seen at least ten times. This chain joins TRBV28 and TRBJ1-4; 7 bases line up with TRBD1. The CDR3 runs 16 residues. Germline CDR1 is MDHEN and CDR2 is SYDVKM. The junction had 5 bases not matched to a gene; V was cut back by 1 base and J by 3 bases. The CDR3 here is CASSLSDREANEKLFF. The DNA of the CDR3 is TGTGCCAGCAGTTTATCAGACAGGGAGGCTAATGAAAAACTGTTTTTT.

This clonotype was seen a handful of times. CDR3 amino acids: CASSQVGGSGANVLTF. CDR3 DNA sequence: TGCGCCAGCAGCCAAGTAGGGGGCTCTGGGGCCAACGTCCTGACTTTC. V usage is TRBV4-1 and J usage is TRBJ2-6, with a possible D match to TRBD1 (6 bases). The V end lost 1 base, the J end lost 0 bases, and 7 bases lay between the germline ends. CDR1 and CDR2 from the germline V gene are MGHRA and YSYEKL. This CDR3 has 16 residues.

The rearrangement links TRBV5-1 to TRBJ1-4; D gene unclear. The CDR3 sequence is 13 residues long. Trimming left V 7 bases short and J 0 bases short, with 7 bases between. Germline-derived CDR1 and CDR2 are SGHRS and YFSETQ. CDR3 nucleotides: TGCGCCAGCGCGCCGGCAACTAATGAAAAACTGTTTTTT. Amino acid sequence: CASAPATNEKLFF.

The chain uses TRBV10-3 and TRBJ1-1; TRBD1 aligns across 7 bases. Germline CDR1 reads ENHRY; CDR2 reads SYGVKD. The CDR3 contains 13 residues. Unmatched junction bases numbered 7, after V lost 7 bases and J lost 5 bases. The CDR3 region is CAIKETGSTEAFF. In nucleotides, the CDR3 is TGTGCCATCAAGGAGACAGGGAGTACTGAAGCTTTCTTT.

Regarding this clonotype: This may come from a read error, since a much larger clone is one base off. The V call is TRBV7-8, the J call TRBJ2-7; 8 nucleotides match TRBD2. Germline CDR1 is SGHVS and CDR2 is FQNEAQ. The CDR3 is 15 amino acids. As DNA, the CDR3 is TGTGCCAGCAGCTTAGCCGGGACTAGACCCTACGAGCAGTGCTTC. Translation gives CASSLAGTRPYEQCF.

As concerns this clonotype: It may be a read error: a sequence one base away is much more abundant. The chain uses TRBV6-1 and TRBJ2-1; 8 bases match TRBD2. CDR3 length: 15 residues. Germline trimming cut 6 bases from V and 2 bases from J; bases unmatched to any gene: 6. The germline CDR1 and CDR2 sequences are MNHNS and SASEGT. The CDR3 region is CASRRPAGAYNEQFF. The CDR3 nucleotides are TGTGCCAGCAGGAGACCAGCGGGGGCCTACAATGAGCAGTTCTTC.

This rearrangement joins TRBV11-1 to TRBJ1-2; 10 nucleotides match TRBD1. Germline assignment: CDR1 SGHAT and CDR2 FQDESV (reference sequence). V was clipped by 5 bases and J by 4 bases; unmatched bases: 4. There are 14 residues in the CDR3. The CDR3: CASSRGTGVYGYTF. CDR3 DNA sequence: TGTGCCAGCAGCCGGGGGACAGGGGTCTATGGCTACACCTTC.

A note on this clonotype: The junction shows a germline mismatch at one end, possibly a read error. V is TRBV9 and J is TRBJ2-1; TRBD2 agrees at 9 bases. In germline, CDR1 is SGDLS, CDR2 YYNGEE. This CDR3 has 17 amino acids. The CDR3 sequence is CASSVVGGGASSNEQFF. The CDR3 coding sequence is TGTGCCAGCAGCGTAGTGGGCGGGGGGGCGTCCTCCAATGAGCAGTTCTTC.

This clonotype occurred a few times. The V gene is TRBV19, the J gene TRBJ1-1; D is ambiguous. Trimming shortened V by 5 bases and J by 1 base, and 11 bases separated the two germline ends. This CDR3 region has 14 residues. Per the germline V gene, CDR1 is LNHDA and CDR2 is SQIVND (reference sequence). In nucleotides, the CDR3 is TGTGCCAGTAGTGCGCCCCGGGGGAACACTGAAGCTTTCTTT. Encoded protein: CASSAPRGNTEAFF.

This clonotype was counted many times. The J gene is TRBJ1-2, the V gene TRBV18; weak D call: TRBD1 (6 bases). The CDR3 has 14 amino acids. Germline V gives CDR1 KGHSH, CDR2 LQKENI. Trimming stripped 5 bases from V and 8 bases from J, with 18 bases between. CDR3 sequence reads: CASSTSGGQGGYTF. The CDR3 DNA sequence: TGTGCCAGCTCAACAAGTGGGGGGCAAGGCGGCTACACCTTC.

The sample holds many counts of this clonotype. CDR3 protein: CASSPGTGNYNEQFF. In DNA, the CDR3 is TGTGCCAGCAGCCCTGGGACAGGGAACTACAATGAGCAGTTCTTC. The chain is built from TRBV7-6 and TRBJ2-1, with 9 bases lining up with TRBD1. J was trimmed by 3 bases and V by 5 bases; bases with no gene match: 5. Germline values: CDR1 SGHVS, CDR2 FNYEAQ. CDR3 size: 15 residues.

This clonotype was seen ten or more times. The V call is TRBV2, the J call TRBJ2-1; TRBD1 might be the D (5 bases). V gave up 1 base and J gave up 0 bases, with 7 bases separating them. The CDR3 sequence is 15 residues long. CDR1 is SNHLY, CDR2 FYNNEI, per germline. CDR3 bases: TGTGCCAGCAGTGAAGACAGGAGCTCCTACAATGAGCAGTTCTTC. This codes for CASSEDRSSYNEQFF.

This clonotype was found many times. This chain links TRBV7-2 with TRBJ1-5, with D possibly being TRBD1 (6 bases). From germline, CDR1 is SGHTA and CDR2 FQGNSA. This CDR3 has 15 residues. Trimming left V 5 bases short and J 6 bases short, with 17 bases between. The DNA of the CDR3 is TGTGCCAGCAGCCCCAAAGGGGGGCGAAGTCAGCCCCAGCATTTT. The encoded protein is CASSPKGGRSQPQHF.

In its sample, this clonotype was seen many times. The chain is built from TRBV7-9 and TRBJ1-5, with 7 nucleotides matching TRBD1. The V gene's germline CDR1 is SEHNR and CDR2 FQNEAQ (reference sequence). This CDR3 comprises 15 residues. J was trimmed by 1 base and V by 4 bases; bases with no gene match: 4. The DNA of the CDR3 is TGTGCCAGCAGCTCAACAGGGGAGAGCAATCAGCCCCAGCATTTT. It translates to CASSSTGESNQPQHF.

This clonotype appeared a few times. This chain uses TRBV20-1 with TRBJ1-4; no reliable D call. CDR3 length equals 13 residues. V lost 0 bases and J lost 7, with 9 bases in between. Per the germline V gene, CDR1 is DFQATT and CDR2 is SNEGSKA (reference sequence). The CDR3 nucleotides are TGCAGTGCTAGAGATCACTTCAGTGAAAAACTGTTTTTT. It codes for CSARDHFSEKLFF.

At least ten counts were recorded for this clonotype. The chain joins TRBV6-1 to TRBJ1-5; D gene uncertain. V lost 4 bases and J 2 bases, leaving 9 bases between the germline ends. The CDR3 has 14 amino acids. Germline V gene data show CDR1 as MNHNS and CDR2 as SASEGT. DNA for the CDR3: TGTGCCAGCAGTGGGTGGGTCCGCAATCAGCCCCAGCATTTT. It is translated as CASSGWVRNQPQHF.

This clonotype showed up many times. The gene calls are TRBV28 and TRBJ1-2; no clear D. Germline-derived CDR1 and CDR2 are MDHEN and SYDVKM. V lost 6 bases, J lost 0 bases, and 14 bases lay in between. The CDR3 contains 15 residues. This CDR3 is CASSLVLGANYGYTF. The CDR3 nucleotides read TGTGCCAGCAGCCTCGTCCTAGGAGCTAACTATGGCTACACCTTC.

This clonotype was found a few times. This sequence joins TRBV7-9 and TRBJ2-3; TRBD2 aligns across 7 bases. The CDR3 covers 15 residues. CDR1 and CDR2 (germline): SEHNR, FQNEAQ (reference sequence). The junction had 6 bases not matched to a gene; V was cut back by 3 bases and J by 3 bases. CDR3 DNA: TGTGCCAGCAGCTTCCTAGCGGACCTTACAGATACGCAGTATTTT. Amino acids: CASSFLADLTDTQYF. The full variable domain, with the rest looked up from reference TRBV7-9 and TRBJ2-3, is DTGVSQNPRHKITKRGQNVTFRCDPISEHNRLYWYRQTLGQGPEFLTYFQNEAQLEKSRLLSDRFSAERPKGSFSTLEIQRTEQGDSAMYLCASSFLADLTDTQYFGPGTRLTVL.

This sequence joins TRBV5-1 and TRBJ1-6; TRBD1 matches 9 bases. V gave up 4 bases and J gave up 7 bases; unmatched junction bases: 6. This CDR3 contains 15 residues. Looked up from germline, CDR1 is SGHRS and CDR2 is YFSETQ. CDR3 nucleotides: TGCGCCAGCAGCGACGGAGGACAGGGGAATTCACCCCTCCACTTT. Its protein is CASSDGGQGNSPLHF.

V usage is TRBV28 and J usage is TRBJ1-6; unclear D gene. The germline gives CDR1 MDHEN, CDR2 SYDVKM. The CDR3 extends over 14 amino acids. With 4 bases removed from V and 5 bases from J, the gap between germline ends came to 9 bases. The CDR3 sequence: CASSSLADNSPLHF. Here the CDR3 DNA reads TGTGCCAGCAGTTCTTTGGCAGATAATTCACCCCTCCACTTT.

This clonotype occurred a few times. The chain is built from TRBV28 and TRBJ2-7; 7 bases agree with TRBD1. Germline V CDR1 and CDR2: MDHEN, SYDVKM. Trimming removed 7 bases from V and 2 bases from J; junction bases left unmatched: 14. The CDR3 covers 16 residues. The CDR3 DNA reads as TGTGCCAGCAACCTGGTGGGGACAGCCGGGACCTACGAGCAGTACTTC. Its translation is CASNLVGTAGTYEQYF.

This clonotype was counted at least ten times. The chain is built from TRBV11-2 and TRBJ1-1; the match to TRBD1 covers 8 bases. The CDR3 runs to 14 residues. Germline CDR1 and CDR2: SGHAT and FQNNGV. The trim removed 4 bases at V and 5 bases at J, leaving 6 bases unmatched. The CDR3 bases are TGTGCCAGCAGCTCGCAGGGGGCAGGGACTGAAGCTTTCTTT. It encodes CASSSQGAGTEAFF.

This clonotype came up many times. The rearrangement links TRBV11-2 to TRBJ2-5; 11 positions agree with TRBD1. CDR1 and CDR2 from the germline V gene are SGHAT and FQNNGV. There are 17 residues in the CDR3. The trim removed 1 base at V and 5 bases at J, leaving 9 bases unmatched. CDR3 DNA: TGTGCCAGCAGCTTAGGCCGCTGGACAGGGGGCTGGGAGACCCAGTACTTC. Protein sequence: CASSLGRWTGGWETQYF.

The chain has TRBV5-6 and TRBJ1-3, with unresolved D. The germline V gene encodes CDR1 SGHDT and CDR2 YYEEEE. The CDR3 has 13 amino acids. Trimming took off 6 bases at V and 0 bases at J, with 7 bases between the two ends. CDR3 DNA: TGTGCCAGCAACGAGAACTCTGGAAACACCATATATTTT. It yields the protein CASNENSGNTIYF.

This clonotype showed up just a few times. The chain couples TRBV19 to TRBJ2-1; TRBD2 matches at 9 bases. V gave up 5 bases and J gave up 2 bases; unmatched junction bases: 10. Germline assignment: CDR1 LNHDA and CDR2 SQIVND (reference sequence). The CDR3 covers 17 residues. This CDR3 reads CASSGGGAVPPYNEQFF. CDR3 DNA sequence: TGTGCCAGTAGTGGCGGGGGGGCTGTCCCACCCTACAATGAGCAGTTCTTC.

This clonotype was seen repeatedly, ten times or more. V and J are TRBV20-1 and TRBJ1-2, with 7 positions matching TRBD1. V gave up 5 bases and J gave up 2 bases; unmatched junction bases: 5. The CDR3 consists of 13 residues. CDR1 DFQATT and CDR2 SNEGSKA come from the germline V gene (reference sequence). This chain's CDR3 is CSADRASNYGYTF. In DNA, the CDR3 is TGCAGTGCTGACAGGGCATCGAACTATGGCTACACCTTC.

There are a few counts of this clonotype. This chain uses TRBV19 with TRBJ2-2; D gene uncertain. Germline V lookup: CDR1 LNHDA, CDR2 SQIVND (reference sequence). The CDR3 consists of 15 residues. Trimming pared 0 bases from V and 7 bases from J, leaving 12 bases between. The DNA for the CDR3 is TGTGCCAGTAGTATAGATCTATTCGGTTACGGGGAGCTGTTTTTT. Protein sequence: CASSIDLFGYGELFF. The full variable domain, its missing parts supplied by reference TRBV19 and TRBJ2-2, is DGGITQSPKYLFRKEGQNVTLSCEQNLNHDAMYWYRQDPGQGLRLIYYSQIVNDFQKGDIAEGYSVSREKKESFPLTVTSAQKNPTAFYLCASSIDLFGYGELFFGEGSRLTVL.

This clonotype was recorded at least ten times. The chain employs TRBV12-3 or TRBV12-4 and TRBJ2-5, with D hard to call. The germline V and J ends were trimmed by 3 bases and 5 bases, with 13 bases remaining between them. The CDR3 is 14 amino acids. CDR3 DNA: TGTGCCAGCAGTTTCGGGCAGTCTCTCGAGACCCAGTACTTC. This codes for CASSFGQSLETQYF.

Many counts were recorded for this clonotype. The chain combines TRBV7-8 with TRBJ2-2; possible D gene TRBD1, 6 bases. This CDR3 has 15 residues. Germline V gene data show CDR1 as SGHVS and CDR2 as FQNEAQ. The V end was cut by 5 bases, the J end by 4 bases, with 14 bases between. CDR3 residues: CASSQQGMSTGELFF. In DNA, the CDR3 is TGTGCCAGCAGCCAACAGGGTATGAGCACCGGGGAGCTGTTTTTT.